This T cell receptor (beta chain) was sequenced during a study of T cell responses to AZD1222 COVID-19 vaccine. Study observations and caveats: Clonal diversity was possibly underestimated; the donors were predominantly white British and more often female.

V was clipped by 1 base and J by 9 bases; unmatched bases: 7. This CDR3 is built from 15 residues. Germline CDR1 SGHNT, CDR2 YENEEA. Clones were sequenced by immunoSEQ multiplex PCR, and TCRdb holds only the in-frame ones, with some missing. Among under 50,000 clones listed, roughly 88% were seen once. Regarding this clone: Its specificity is unknown.

The rearrangement links TRBV11-3 to TRBJ2-1; TRBD2 aligns across 9 bases. The source was peripheral blood, collected 28 days after the second dose of the MenACWY control vaccine. The clonotype originates from an adult who received the MenACWY meningococcal vaccine as a control. The CDR3: CASSLAGSGSSEQFF. In DNA, the CDR3 is TGTGCCAGCAGCTTAGCGGGTAGCGGGAGCTCTGAGCAGTTCTTC.